A single sample is the source of the 26 T cell receptor beta chains below, sequenced in a study of shared clonotypes between healthy human individuals. The table came from immunoSEQ multiplex PCR; TCRdb's copy has only in-frame clones and leaves some out. Here the sample spans about 2.3 million clones, over 90% being singletons. The source material was naive CD4+ T cells from PBMCs. The subset was: CD45RA+ positively selected. The receptors derive from a man aged 18 to 30 in good health. Some clones in this sample may be carry-over from other donors' samples.

The gene calls are TRBV5-6 and TRBJ1-5, with D possibly being TRBD1 (5 bases). The germline V and J ends were trimmed by 3 bases and 0 bases, with 10 bases remaining between them. This CDR3 region has 15 residues. Germline CDR1 SGHDT, CDR2 YYEEEE. The chain's CDR3 is CASSSGGGSNQPQHF. CDR3 DNA: TGTGCCAGCAGCTCCGGTGGGGGTAGCAATCAGCCCCAGCATTTT.

This rearrangement joins TRBV19 to TRBJ1-1; D is unclear. This CDR3 comprises 14 residues. CDR1 is LNHDA and CDR2 is SQIVND in the germline V gene (reference sequence). The V gene lost 2 bases and the J gene lost 0 bases, with 7 bases spanning the gap. CDR3 residues: CASSISSLNTEAFF. DNA of the CDR3: TGTGCCAGTAGTATATCGTCGTTGAACACTGAAGCTTTCTTT.

This chain links TRBV11-2 with TRBJ2-1; tentative D call: TRBD2 (6 bases). V was cut by 5 bases and J by 7 bases, with 12 bases left in between. Germline lookup yields CDR1 SGHAT and CDR2 FQNNGV. There are 13 residues in the CDR3. The DNA of the CDR3 is TGTGCCAGCAGCAAGGGAGCGGGTAATGAGCAGTTCTTC. It codes for CASSKGAGNEQFF.

The CDR3 region is CASSDGGANEKLFF. The CDR3 nucleotides are TGTGCCAGCAGTGATGGGGGGGCCAATGAAAAACTGTTTTTT. This rearrangement joins TRBV6-1 to TRBJ1-4, with D possibly TRBD1 on 6 matching bases. The germline V gene has CDR1 MNHNS and CDR2 SASEGT. Trimming shortened V by 3 bases and J by 5 bases, and 10 bases separated the two germline ends. CDR3 length: 14 residues.

The chain is built from TRBV5-1 and TRBJ1-2; 7 bases line up with TRBD1. CDR1 and CDR2 from the germline V gene are SGHRS and YFSETQ. This CDR3 comprises 13 residues. Trimming took 0 bases from V and 5 from J; bases not matched to a gene: 1. CDR3 DNA sequence: TGCGCCAGCAGCTTGGTGACAGGGTATGGCTACACCTTC. It codes for CASSLVTGYGYTF.

This rearrangement joins TRBV5-4 to TRBJ2-2, with D perhaps TRBD1 (6 bases). CDR3 length: 15 residues. Germline CDR1 reads SGHNT; CDR2 reads YYREEE (reference sequence). Trimming pared 3 bases from V and 3 bases from J, leaving 12 bases between. The chain's CDR3 is CASSSDRTYTGELFF. The CDR3 DNA sequence: TGTGCCAGCAGCTCTGACAGGACCTACACCGGGGAGCTGTTTTTT.

This CDR3 is CATSRDRLITEAFF. In DNA form, the CDR3 reads TGTGCCACCAGCAGAGATCGGCTGATCACTGAAGCTTTCTTT. The gene calls are TRBV15 and TRBJ1-1; D uncertain. CDR3 size: 14 residues. V gave up 0 bases and J gave up 4 bases, with 9 bases separating them. CDR1 LNHNV and CDR2 YYDKDF come from the germline V gene (reference sequence).

This chain links TRBV30 with TRBJ1-2; 8 nucleotides match TRBD1. Per germline, CDR1 GTSNPN and CDR2 SVGIG (reference sequence). V lost 0 bases, J lost 3 bases, and 15 bases stayed unmatched. The CDR3 loop spans 18 amino acids. CDR3 nucleotides: TGTGCCTGGAGTGTACAATTCGACTGGACAGGGAATTACTATGGCTACACCTTC. Encoded protein: CAWSVQFDWTGNYYGYTF.

CDR3 amino acids: CASSLAGTPGFETQYF. The CDR3 bases are TGTGCCAGCAGCTTGGCCGGGACCCCGGGTTTCGAGACCCAGTACTTC. The rearrangement joins TRBV5-6 to TRBJ2-5; D tentatively fits TRBD1 or TRBD2 (5 bases each). CDR3 length equals 16 residues. CDR1 and CDR2 (germline): SGHDT, YYEEEE. V was cut by 0 bases and J by 5 bases, with 17 bases left in between.

V is TRBV6-5 and J is TRBJ1-2; 8 bases map to TRBD1. Germline CDR1 and CDR2: MNHEY and SVGAGI. V lost 2 bases to trimming and J lost 2 bases; unmatched junction nucleotides: 1. The CDR3 has 14 amino acids. CDR3 protein: CASSYGTGNYGYTF. DNA for the CDR3: TGTGCCAGCAGTTACGGGACAGGAAACTATGGCTACACCTTC.

V and J are TRBV7-9 and TRBJ2-7; 9 bases agree with TRBD1. The CDR3 contains 16 residues. Germline CDR1 reads SEHNR; CDR2 reads FQNEAQ (reference sequence). Trimming took 6 bases from V and 0 from J; bases not matched to a gene: 9. CDR3: CASSAPGTGSSYEQYF. The CDR3 nucleotides are TGTGCCAGCAGTGCTCCCGGGACAGGGAGCTCCTACGAGCAGTACTTC.

The chain uses TRBV10-2 and TRBJ1-2, with D unresolved. The V gene lost 2 bases and the J gene lost 4 bases, with 8 bases spanning the gap. The CDR3 extends over 13 amino acids. CDR1 WSHSY and CDR2 SAAADI come from the germline V gene. CDR3 bases: TGCGCCAGCAGTGAGGCGTCGGCCTATGGCTACACCTTC. Translation gives CASSEASAYGYTF.

V usage is TRBV15 and J usage is TRBJ2-3; D perhaps matches TRBD1 (6 bases). Trimming took 1 base from V and 3 from J, leaving 8 bases between them. The CDR3 consists of 14 residues. Germline V gene lookup returns CDR1 LNHNV and CDR2 YYDKDF (reference sequence). CDR3 bases: TGTGCCACCAGCAGAGTCACAGGGACAGATACGCAGTATTTT. Its translation: CATSRVTGTDTQYF.

The chain uses TRBV18 and TRBJ2-5; 7 nucleotides line up with TRBD1. J was trimmed by 5 bases and V by 0 bases; bases with no gene match: 6. Germline CDR1 KGHSH, CDR2 LQKENI. CDR3 length: 15 amino acids. The CDR3 region has the DNA TGTGCCAGCTCACCACCCCGAGGGGGCGAGGAGACCCAGTACTTC. It yields the protein CASSPPRGGEETQYF.

This chain connects TRBV19 to TRBJ2-7, with TRBD2 matching 7 bases. Germline CDR1 is LNHDA and CDR2 is SQIVND (reference sequence). Trimming cost V 5 bases and J 0 bases; bases outside gene matches: 7. This CDR3 region has 15 residues. The CDR3 bases are TGTGCCAGTAGTGCCCAGCGGGACGGCTCCTACGAGCAGTACTTC. Translation gives CASSAQRDGSYEQYF.

This chain connects TRBV30 to TRBJ2-1; D perhaps matches TRBD1 (5 bases). Trimming cost V 4 bases and J 8 bases, with 9 bases left between them. CDR3 length: 11 residues. Germline V CDR1 and CDR2: GTSNPN, SVGIG (reference sequence). The CDR3 region is CAWKGIDEQFF. In DNA, the CDR3 is TGTGCCTGGAAGGGGATTGATGAGCAGTTCTTC.

The genes are TRBV7-3 and TRBJ2-7, with 7 bases that match TRBD1. There are 13 residues in the CDR3. V lost 5 bases to trimming and J lost 7 bases; unmatched junction nucleotides: 8. CDR1 and CDR2 (germline): SGHTA, FQGTGA. CDR3 protein: CASSINRGREQYF. For the CDR3, the DNA is TGTGCCAGCAGCATAAACAGGGGCCGAGAGCAGTACTTC.

The chain carries TRBV19 and TRBJ1-5; 7 bases line up with TRBD1. V shed 3 bases and J 1 base; nucleotides not matched to a gene: 12. CDR1 is LNHDA and CDR2 is SQIVND in the germline V gene (reference sequence). This CDR3 has 18 amino acids. For the CDR3, the DNA is TGTGCCAGTAGTATTTCAGGAGCAGGGGGAAGAAGCAATCAGCCCCAGCATTTT. Protein product: CASSISGAGGRSNQPQHF.

This rearrangement joins TRBV11-2 to TRBJ1-6; 7 bases map to TRBD1. Per the germline V gene, CDR1 is SGHAT and CDR2 is FQNNGV. After removal of 7 bases from V and 8 bases from J, the junction contained 8 bases not matched to a gene. This CDR3 spans 14 amino acids. The chain's CDR3 is CASKSRQGDSPLHF. CDR3 sequence (DNA): TGTGCCAGCAAATCACGCCAGGGGGATTCACCCCTCCACTTT.

V usage is TRBV9 and J usage is TRBJ2-7; D uncertain. Germline-derived CDR1 and CDR2 are SGDLS and YYNGEE. V lost 0 bases to trimming and J lost 6 bases, with 10 bases between them. This CDR3 spans 13 amino acids. DNA for the CDR3: TGTGCCAGCAGCGTAGTAGGCGTCGGCGAGCAGTACTTC. Translating gives CASSVVGVGEQYF.

The chain recombines TRBV14 with TRBJ2-5; D is unclear. This CDR3 contains 13 residues. V lost 0 bases, J lost 4 bases, and 6 bases lay in between. In germline, CDR1 is SGHDN, CDR2 FVKESK. This chain's CDR3 is CASSQDLTETQYF. In DNA, the CDR3 is TGTGCCAGCAGCCAAGATCTAACAGAGACCCAGTACTTC.

This clone was detected only once. This rearrangement joins TRBV2 to TRBJ1-3, with D possibly being TRBD1 (5 bases). The V end was cut by 5 bases, the J end by 0 bases, with 11 bases between. Germline loops: CDR1 SNHLY, CDR2 FYNNEI. The CDR3 totals 15 residues. CDR3 sequence reads: CASSYGTSSGNTIYF. The CDR3 DNA is TGTGCCAGCAGTTATGGGACCTCCTCTGGAAACACCATATATTTT.

This chain links TRBV4-2 with TRBJ2-3, with 7 bases that match TRBD2. This CDR3 region has 15 residues. Germline trimming cut 1 base from V and 6 bases from J; bases unmatched to any gene: 7. Germline CDR1 and CDR2: LGHNA and YNFKEQ. The CDR3 region is CASSQGVGRVDTQYF. The CDR3 bases are TGTGCCAGCAGCCAAGGCGTAGGGAGGGTGGATACGCAGTATTTT.

The chain carries TRBV11-2 and TRBJ2-1; 11 nucleotides line up with TRBD2. The V gene end was trimmed by 4 bases and the J gene end by 7 bases; junction bases not matched to a gene: 12. This CDR3 has 17 amino acids. The germline V gene encodes CDR1 SGHAT and CDR2 FQNNGV. CDR3 region: CASSSTQLAGVRNEQFF. The CDR3 nucleotides are TGTGCCAGCAGCTCCACACAACTAGCGGGAGTTCGAAATGAGCAGTTCTTC.

V gene TRBV30 combines with J gene TRBJ2-1, with 12 bases fitting TRBD2. The CDR3 is 14 residues long. The germline V gene encodes CDR1 GTSNPN and CDR2 SVGIG (reference sequence). The junction had 2 bases not matched to a gene; V was cut back by 3 bases and J by 5 bases. The chain's CDR3 is CAWSGLAGHNEQFF. The CDR3 bases are TGTGCCTGGAGCGGACTAGCGGGGCACAATGAGCAGTTCTTC.

The table lists this clone with a count of one. V is TRBV6-4 and J is TRBJ2-2; 8 bases are shared with TRBD2. Germline values: CDR1 MRHNA, CDR2 SNTAGT. With 5 bases clipped from V and 4 bases from J, the junction kept 6 bases outside the gene matches. CDR3 size: 15 residues. Written as DNA, the CDR3 is TGTGCCAGCAGTTCCGGGAGGGCCGGCACCGGGGAGCTGTTTTTT. Translation: CASSSGRAGTGELFF.